This paragraph covers one T cell receptor beta chain sequence. Its cognate antigen is unknown. These data originate in a study of T cells in localized non-small cell lung cancer. Whole-study findings and limits: Peak T cell clonality was found in uninvolved adjacent lung, exceeding tumor. The study detected a median about 50 of the top 100 tumor clones in adjacent lung.

The assay was immunoSEQ multiplex PCR, and TCRdb's table has in-frame clones only and misses some. This table holds roughly 89,000 clones, approximately 91% found once. The CDR3 length is 15 residues. Trimming took 0 bases from V and 10 from J; bases not matched to a gene: 8. Germline CDR1 reads SGHDN; CDR2 reads FVKESK. The TCR originated in a woman aged 35 to 69 with stage II squamous cell lung carcinoma. This material consisted of PBMCs, taken before any cancer treatment. The chain couples TRBV14 to TRBJ1-4, with 7 bases matching TRBD1. DNA of the CDR3: TGTGCCAGCAGCCAAGAGGCAGGGGGAGCGGGAAAACTGTTTTTT. As protein: CASSQEAGGAGKLFF.